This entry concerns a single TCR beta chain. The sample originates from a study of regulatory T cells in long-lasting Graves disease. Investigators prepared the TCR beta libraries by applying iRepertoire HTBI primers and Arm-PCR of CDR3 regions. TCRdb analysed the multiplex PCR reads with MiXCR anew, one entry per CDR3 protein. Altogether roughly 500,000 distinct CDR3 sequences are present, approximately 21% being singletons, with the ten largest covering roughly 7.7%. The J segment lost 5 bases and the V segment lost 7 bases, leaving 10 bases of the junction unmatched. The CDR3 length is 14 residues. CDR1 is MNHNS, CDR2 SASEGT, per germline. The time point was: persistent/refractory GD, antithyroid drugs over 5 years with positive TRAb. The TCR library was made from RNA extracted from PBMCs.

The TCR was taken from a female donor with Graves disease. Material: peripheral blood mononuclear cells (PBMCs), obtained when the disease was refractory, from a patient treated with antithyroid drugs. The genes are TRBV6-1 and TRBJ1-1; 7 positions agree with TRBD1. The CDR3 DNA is TGTGCCAGCAACACCGACAGGGTGATTACTGAAGCTTTCTTT. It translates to CASNTDRVITEAFF.